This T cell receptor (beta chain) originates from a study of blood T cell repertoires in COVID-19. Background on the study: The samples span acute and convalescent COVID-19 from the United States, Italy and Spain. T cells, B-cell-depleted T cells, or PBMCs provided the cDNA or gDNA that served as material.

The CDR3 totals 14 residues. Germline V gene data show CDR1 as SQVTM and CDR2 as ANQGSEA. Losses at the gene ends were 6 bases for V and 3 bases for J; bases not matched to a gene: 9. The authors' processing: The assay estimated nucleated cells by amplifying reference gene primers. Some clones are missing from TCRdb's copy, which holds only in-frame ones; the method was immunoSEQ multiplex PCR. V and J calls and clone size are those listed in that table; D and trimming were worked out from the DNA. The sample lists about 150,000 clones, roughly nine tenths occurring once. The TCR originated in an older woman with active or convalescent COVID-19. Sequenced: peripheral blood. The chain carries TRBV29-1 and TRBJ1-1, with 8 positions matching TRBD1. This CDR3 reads CSVELDRDHTEAFF. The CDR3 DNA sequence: TGCAGCGTAGAATTGGACAGGGACCACACTGAAGCTTTCTTT.